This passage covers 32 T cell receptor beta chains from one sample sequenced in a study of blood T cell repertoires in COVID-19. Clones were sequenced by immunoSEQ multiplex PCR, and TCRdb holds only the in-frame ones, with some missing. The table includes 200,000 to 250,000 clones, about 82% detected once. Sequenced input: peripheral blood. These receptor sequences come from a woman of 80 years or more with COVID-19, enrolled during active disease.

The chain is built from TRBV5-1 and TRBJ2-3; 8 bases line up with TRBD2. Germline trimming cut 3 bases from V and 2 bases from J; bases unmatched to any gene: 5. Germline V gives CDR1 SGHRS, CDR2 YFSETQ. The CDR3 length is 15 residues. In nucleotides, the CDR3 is TGCGCCAGCAGCTCGACTAGCGCAAACACAGATACGCAGTATTTT. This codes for CASSSTSANTDTQYF.

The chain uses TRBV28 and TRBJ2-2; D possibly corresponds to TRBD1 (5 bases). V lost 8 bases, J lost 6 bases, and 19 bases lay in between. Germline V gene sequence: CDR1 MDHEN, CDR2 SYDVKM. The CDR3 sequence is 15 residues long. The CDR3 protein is CASRSQGTSSGELFF. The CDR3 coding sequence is TGTGCCAGCCGATCCCAGGGTACGAGTTCCGGGGAGCTGTTTTTT.

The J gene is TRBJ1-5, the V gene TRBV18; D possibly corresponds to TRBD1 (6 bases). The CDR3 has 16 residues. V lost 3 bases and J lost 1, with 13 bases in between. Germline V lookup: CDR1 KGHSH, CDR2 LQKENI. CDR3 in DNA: TGTGCCAGCTCACCGGAAGCACAGGGAAGCAATCAGCCCCAGCATTTT. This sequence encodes CASSPEAQGSNQPQHF.

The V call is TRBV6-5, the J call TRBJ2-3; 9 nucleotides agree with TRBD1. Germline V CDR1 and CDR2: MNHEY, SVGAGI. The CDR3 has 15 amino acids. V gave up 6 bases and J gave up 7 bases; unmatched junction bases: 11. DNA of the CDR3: TGTGCCAGCAGGGCCGGGACAGGGTTTTTAAATACGCAGTATTTT. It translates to CASRAGTGFLNTQYF.

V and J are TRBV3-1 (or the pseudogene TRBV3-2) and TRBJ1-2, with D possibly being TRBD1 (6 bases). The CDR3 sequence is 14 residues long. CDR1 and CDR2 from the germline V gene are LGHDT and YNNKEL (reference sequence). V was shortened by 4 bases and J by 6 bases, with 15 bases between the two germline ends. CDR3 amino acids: CASSPRDIRDGYTF. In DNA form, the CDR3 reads TGTGCCAGCAGCCCCCGGGACATCCGGGATGGCTACACCTTC.

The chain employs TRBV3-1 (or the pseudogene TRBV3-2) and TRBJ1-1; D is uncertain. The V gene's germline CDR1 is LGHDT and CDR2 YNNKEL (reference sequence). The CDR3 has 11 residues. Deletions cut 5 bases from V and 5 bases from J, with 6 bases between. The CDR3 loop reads CASSGLTEAFF. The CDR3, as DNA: TGTGCCAGCAGCGGGCTAACTGAAGCTTTCTTT.

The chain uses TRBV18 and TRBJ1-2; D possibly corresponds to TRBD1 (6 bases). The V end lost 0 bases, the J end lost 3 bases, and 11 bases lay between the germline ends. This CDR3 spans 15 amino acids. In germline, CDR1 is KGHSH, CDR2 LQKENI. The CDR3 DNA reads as TGTGCCAGCTCACCACCGGGGGCCCTATACTATGGCTACACCTTC. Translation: CASSPPGALYYGYTF. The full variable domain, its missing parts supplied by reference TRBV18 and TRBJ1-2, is NAGVMQNPRHLVRRRGQEARLRCSPMKGHSHVYWYRQLPEEGLKFMVYLQKENIIDESGMPKERFSAEFPKEGPSILRIQQVVRGDSAAYFCASSPPGALYYGYTFGSGTRLTVV.

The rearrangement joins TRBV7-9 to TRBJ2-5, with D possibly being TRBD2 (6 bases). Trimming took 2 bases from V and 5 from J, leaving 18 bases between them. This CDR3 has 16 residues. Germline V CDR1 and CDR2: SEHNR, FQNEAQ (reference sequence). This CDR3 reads CASSLSGAGKAETQYF. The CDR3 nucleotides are TGTGCCAGCAGCTTATCGGGAGCAGGGAAGGCGGAGACCCAGTACTTC.

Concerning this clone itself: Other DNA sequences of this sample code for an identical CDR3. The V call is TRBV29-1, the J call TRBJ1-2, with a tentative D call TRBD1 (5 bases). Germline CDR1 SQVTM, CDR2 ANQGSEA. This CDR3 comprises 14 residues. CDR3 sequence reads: CSGSGGAANYGYTF. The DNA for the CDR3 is TGCAGTGGGTCCGGAGGGGCCGCCAACTATGGCTACACCTTC.

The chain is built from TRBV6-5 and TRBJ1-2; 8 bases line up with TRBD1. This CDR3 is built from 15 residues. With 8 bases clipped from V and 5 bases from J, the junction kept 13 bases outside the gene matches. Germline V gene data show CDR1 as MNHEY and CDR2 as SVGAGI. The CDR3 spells CASGQGSGVGYGYTF. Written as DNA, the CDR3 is TGTGCCAGCGGACAGGGATCGGGCGTAGGGTATGGCTACACCTTC.

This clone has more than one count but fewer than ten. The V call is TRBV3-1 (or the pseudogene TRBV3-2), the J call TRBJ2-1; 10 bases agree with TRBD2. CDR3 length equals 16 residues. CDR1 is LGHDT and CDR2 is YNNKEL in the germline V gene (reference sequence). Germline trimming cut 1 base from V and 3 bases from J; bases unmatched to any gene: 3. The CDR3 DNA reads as TGTGCCAGCAGCCAAGCTCGGACTAGCGGCTACAATGAGCAGTTCTTC. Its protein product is CASSQARTSGYNEQFF.

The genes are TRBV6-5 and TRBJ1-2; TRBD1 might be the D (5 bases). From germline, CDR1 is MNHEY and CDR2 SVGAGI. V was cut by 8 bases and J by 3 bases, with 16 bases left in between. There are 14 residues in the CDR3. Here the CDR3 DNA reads TGTGCCAGCTCCAAGGGCCCGGGGGACTATGGCTACACCTTC. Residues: CASSKGPGDYGYTF.

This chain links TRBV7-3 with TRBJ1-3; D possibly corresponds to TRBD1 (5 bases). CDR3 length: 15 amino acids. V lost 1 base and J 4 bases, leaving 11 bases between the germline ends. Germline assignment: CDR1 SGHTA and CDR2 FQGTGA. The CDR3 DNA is TGTGCCAGCAGCTTAAATGGGGCGTTGGGAAACACCATATATTTT. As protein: CASSLNGALGNTIYF.

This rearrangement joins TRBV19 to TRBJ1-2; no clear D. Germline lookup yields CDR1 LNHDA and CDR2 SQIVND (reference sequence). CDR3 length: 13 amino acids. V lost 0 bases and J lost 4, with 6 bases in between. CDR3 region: CASSIEWSYGYTF. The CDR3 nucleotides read TGTGCCAGTAGTATAGAATGGAGCTATGGCTACACCTTC.

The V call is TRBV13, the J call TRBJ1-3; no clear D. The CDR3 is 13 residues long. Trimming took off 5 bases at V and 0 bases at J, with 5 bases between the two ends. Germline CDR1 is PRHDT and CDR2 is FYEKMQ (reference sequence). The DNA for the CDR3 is TGTGCCAGCAGCGAGAACTCTGGAAACACCATATATTTT. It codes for CASSENSGNTIYF. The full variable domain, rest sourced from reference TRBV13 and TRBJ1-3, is AAGVIQSPRHLIKEKRETATLKCYPIPRHDTVYWYQQGPGQDPQFLISFYEKMQSDKGSIPDRFSAQQFSDYHSELNMSSLELGDSALYFCASSENSGNTIYFGEGSWLTVV.

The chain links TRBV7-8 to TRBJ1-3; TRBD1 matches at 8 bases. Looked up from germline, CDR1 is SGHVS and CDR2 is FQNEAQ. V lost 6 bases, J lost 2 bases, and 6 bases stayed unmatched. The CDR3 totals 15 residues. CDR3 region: CASRPATGAGNTIYF. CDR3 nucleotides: TGTGCCAGCAGACCAGCGACAGGGGCTGGAAACACCATATATTTT.

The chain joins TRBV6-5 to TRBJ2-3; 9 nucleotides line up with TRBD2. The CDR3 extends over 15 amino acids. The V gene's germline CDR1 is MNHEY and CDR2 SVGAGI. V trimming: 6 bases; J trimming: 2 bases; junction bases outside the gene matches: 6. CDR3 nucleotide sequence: TGTGCCAGCAGGGCTAGCGGGGCCACCACAGATACGCAGTATTTT. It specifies CASRASGATTDTQYF.

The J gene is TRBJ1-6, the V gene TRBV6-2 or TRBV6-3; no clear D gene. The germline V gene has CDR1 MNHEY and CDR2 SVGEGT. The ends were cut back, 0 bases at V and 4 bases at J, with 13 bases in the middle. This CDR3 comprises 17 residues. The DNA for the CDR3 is TGTGCCAGCAGTTACTCTTTCAGCGCGGGTTATAATTCACCCCTCCACTTT. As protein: CASSYSFSAGYNSPLHF.

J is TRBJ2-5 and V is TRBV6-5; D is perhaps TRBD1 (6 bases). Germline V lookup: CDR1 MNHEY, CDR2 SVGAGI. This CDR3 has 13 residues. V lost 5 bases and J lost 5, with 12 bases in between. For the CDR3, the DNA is TGTGCCAGCAGTCCCCTGAGGGGGGAGACCCAGTACTTC. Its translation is CASSPLRGETQYF.

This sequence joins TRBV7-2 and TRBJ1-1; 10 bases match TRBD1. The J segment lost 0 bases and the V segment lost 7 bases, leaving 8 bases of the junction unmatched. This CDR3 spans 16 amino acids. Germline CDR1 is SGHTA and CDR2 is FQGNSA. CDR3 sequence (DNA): TGTGCCAGCACCCTTGGACAGGGGGGTATGAACACTGAAGCTTTCTTT. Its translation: CASTLGQGGMNTEAFF.

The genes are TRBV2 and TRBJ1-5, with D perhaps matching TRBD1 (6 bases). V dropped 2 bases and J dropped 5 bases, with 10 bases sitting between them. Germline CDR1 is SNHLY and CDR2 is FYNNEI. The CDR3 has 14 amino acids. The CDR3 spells CASSEQGNYQPQHF. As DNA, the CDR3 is TGTGCCAGCAGTGAACAGGGGAACTATCAGCCCCAGCATTTT.

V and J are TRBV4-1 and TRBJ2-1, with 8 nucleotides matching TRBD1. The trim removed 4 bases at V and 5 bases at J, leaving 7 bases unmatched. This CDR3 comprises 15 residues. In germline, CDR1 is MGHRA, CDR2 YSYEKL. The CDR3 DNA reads TGCGCCAGCAGCCGGGGACAGGTTTACAACAATGAGCAGTTCTTC. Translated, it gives CASSRGQVYNNEQFF.

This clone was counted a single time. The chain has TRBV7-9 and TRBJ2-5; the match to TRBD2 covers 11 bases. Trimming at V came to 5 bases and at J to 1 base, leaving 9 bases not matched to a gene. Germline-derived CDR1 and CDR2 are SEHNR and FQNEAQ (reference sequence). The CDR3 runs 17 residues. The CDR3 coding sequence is TGTGCCAGCAGCACCAGGGGGGGACTAGCGGTCCAAGAGACCCAGTACTTC. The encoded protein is CASSTRGGLAVQETQYF.

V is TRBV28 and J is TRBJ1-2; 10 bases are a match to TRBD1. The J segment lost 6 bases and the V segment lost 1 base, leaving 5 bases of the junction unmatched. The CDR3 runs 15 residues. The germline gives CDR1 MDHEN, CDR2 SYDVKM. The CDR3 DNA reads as TGTGCCAGCAGTTTATCGACAGGGGGCGTCCATGGCTACACCTTC. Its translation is CASSLSTGGVHGYTF.

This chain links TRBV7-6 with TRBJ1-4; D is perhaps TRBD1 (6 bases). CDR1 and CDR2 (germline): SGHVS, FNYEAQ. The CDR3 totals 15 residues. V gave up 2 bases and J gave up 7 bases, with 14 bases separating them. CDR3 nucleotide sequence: TGTGCCAGCAGCTTATCGACAGGAGTACCTGAAAAACTGTTTTTT. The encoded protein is CASSLSTGVPEKLFF.

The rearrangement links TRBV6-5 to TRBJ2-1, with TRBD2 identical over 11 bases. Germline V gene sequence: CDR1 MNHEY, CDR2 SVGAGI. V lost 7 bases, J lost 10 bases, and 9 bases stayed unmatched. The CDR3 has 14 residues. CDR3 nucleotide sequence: TGTGCCAGCATCCCCCTAGCGGGGGGATACGAGCAGTTCTTC. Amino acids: CASIPLAGGYEQFF.

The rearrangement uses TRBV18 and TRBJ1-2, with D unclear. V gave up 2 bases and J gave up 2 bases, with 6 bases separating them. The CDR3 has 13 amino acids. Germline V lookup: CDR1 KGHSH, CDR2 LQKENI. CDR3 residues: CASSPNQNYGYTF. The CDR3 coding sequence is TGTGCCAGCTCACCAAATCAGAACTATGGCTACACCTTC.

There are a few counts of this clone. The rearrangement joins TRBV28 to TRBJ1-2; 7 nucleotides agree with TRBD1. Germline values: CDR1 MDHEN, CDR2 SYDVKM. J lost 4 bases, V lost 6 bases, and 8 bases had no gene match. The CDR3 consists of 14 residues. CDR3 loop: CASRRQGERYGYTF. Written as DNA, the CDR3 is TGTGCCAGCAGGCGACAGGGTGAACGCTATGGCTACACCTTC.

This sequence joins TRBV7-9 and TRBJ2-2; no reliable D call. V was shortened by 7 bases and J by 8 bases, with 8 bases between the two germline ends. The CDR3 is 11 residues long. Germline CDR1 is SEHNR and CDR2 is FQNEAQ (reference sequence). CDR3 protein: CASNSQGELFF. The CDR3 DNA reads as TGTGCCAGCAACTCGCAAGGGGAGCTGTTTTTT. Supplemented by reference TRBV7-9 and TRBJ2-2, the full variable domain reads DTGVSQNPRHKITKRGQNVTFRCDPISEHNRLYWYRQTLGQGPEFLTYFQNEAQLEKSRLLSDRFSAERPKGSFSTLEIQRTEQGDSAMYLCASNSQGELFFGEGSRLTVL.

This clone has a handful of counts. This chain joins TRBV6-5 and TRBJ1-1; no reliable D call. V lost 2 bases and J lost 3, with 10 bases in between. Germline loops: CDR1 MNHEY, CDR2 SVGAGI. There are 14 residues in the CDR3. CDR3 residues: CASSYRREYTEAFF. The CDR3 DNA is TGTGCCAGCAGTTACCGTCGAGAGTACACTGAAGCTTTCTTT.

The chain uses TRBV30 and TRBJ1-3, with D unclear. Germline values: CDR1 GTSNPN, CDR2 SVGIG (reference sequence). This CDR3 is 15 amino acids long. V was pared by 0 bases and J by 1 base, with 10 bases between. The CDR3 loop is CAWSVGRRSGNTIYF. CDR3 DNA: TGTGCCTGGAGTGTAGGGAGGCGGTCTGGAAACACCATATATTTT. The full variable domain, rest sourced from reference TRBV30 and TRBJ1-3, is SQTIHQWPATLVQPVGSPLSLECTVEGTSNPNLYWYRQAAGRGLQLLFYSVGIGQISSEVPQNLSASRPQDRQFILSSKKLLLSDSGFYLCAWSVGRRSGNTIYFGEGSWLTVV.

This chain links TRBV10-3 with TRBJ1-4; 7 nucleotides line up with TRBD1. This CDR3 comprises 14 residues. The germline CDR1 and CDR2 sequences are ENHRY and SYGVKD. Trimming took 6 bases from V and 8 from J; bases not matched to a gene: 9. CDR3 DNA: TGTGCCATCAGCGAAGGGACAGCGCGGGAAAAACTGTTTTTT. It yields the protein CAISEGTAREKLFF.